This TCR beta chain was profiled in a study of regulatory and conventional T cells in RAG deficiency. Repertoires were generated with immunoSEQ multiplex PCR, while TCRdb's copy carries only in-frame clones and drops some. The sample consists of roughly 45,000 clones, approximately 90% of them appearing once. Genomic DNA came from blood conventional CD4+ T cells gated CD25-low CD127-high. V was clipped by 0 bases and J by 5 bases; unmatched bases: 5. Germline lookup yields CDR1 KGHSH and CDR2 LQKENI. The CDR3 spans 16 residues. This sample also belongs to another study, concerning regulatory T cells. That report adds: Primers: 52 TRBV forward and 13 TRBJ reverse.

The sequencing sample was made of CD4+ effector T cells sorted from blood. The receptor was isolated from a human donor in good health. The V gene is TRBV18, the J gene TRBJ2-1, with 9 bases matching TRBD2. The CDR3 region is CASSPPAGGGNNEQFF. DNA of the CDR3: TGTGCCAGCTCACCACCCGCGGGGGGGGGTAACAATGAGCAGTTCTTC.